This T cell receptor beta chain came from a study of blood T cells in healthy people across ages. Findings of the study overall: Long-lived and aged donors differed, with more naive CD4+ cells and higher diversity in the long-lived.

Trimming shortened V by 5 bases and J by 3 bases, and 14 bases separated the two germline ends. The germline V gene encodes CDR1 LGHDT and CDR2 YNNKEL (reference sequence). The CDR3 runs to 15 residues. With a J-beta primer mix and a sample-barcoded 5' primer, a second PCR ran 7 to 11 cycles. Tagging of each cDNA molecule was performed by a template-switch adaptor with 12 random nucleotides. From the 5' RACE reads, TCRdb called clonotypes with MiXCR, one entry per CDR3 protein. The data hold some 1.5 million distinct CDR3 sequences, with 35% to 45% observed a single time. Each sample used at least 6 million PBMCs. The sample holds a few counts of this clonotype. Its antigen is not identified.

Sequencing was done on a sample of blood. The chain employs TRBV3-1 and TRBJ1-5, with D maybe TRBD1 (5 bases). The receptor comes from a woman between 18 and 29 years old in good health. The CDR3 protein is CASSDGAPNNQPQHF. The CDR3 coding sequence is TGTGCCAGCAGCGACGGGGCACCAAACAATCAGCCCCAGCATTTT.